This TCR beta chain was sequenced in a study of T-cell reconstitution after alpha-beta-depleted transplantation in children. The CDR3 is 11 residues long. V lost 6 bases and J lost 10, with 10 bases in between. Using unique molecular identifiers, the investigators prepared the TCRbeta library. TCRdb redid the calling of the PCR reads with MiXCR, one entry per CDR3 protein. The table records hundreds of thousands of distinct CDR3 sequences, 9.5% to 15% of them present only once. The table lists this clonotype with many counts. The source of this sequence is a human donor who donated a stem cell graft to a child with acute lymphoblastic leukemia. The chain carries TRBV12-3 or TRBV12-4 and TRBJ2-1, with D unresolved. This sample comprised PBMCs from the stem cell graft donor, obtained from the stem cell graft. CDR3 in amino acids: CASRTSGEQFF. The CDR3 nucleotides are TGTGCCAGCAGGACCTCCGGGGAGCAGTTCTTC.